This TCR beta chain is drawn from a study of shared clonotypes between healthy human individuals. For the study at large: Each donor had three CD4 naive, three CD4 memory, two CD8 naive and one CD8 memory plate. Study outcomes and limitations: The study drew on few donors, limiting represented genetic and exposure-history diversity.

Germline loops: CDR1 SGDLS, CDR2 YYNGEE. The CDR3 runs 15 residues. The ends were cut back, 0 bases at V and 0 bases at J, with 7 bases in the middle. Adult Caucasians living in Nashville, Tennessee made up all of the donors. Sequencing was performed with immunoSEQ multiplex PCR; in TCRdb, only in-frame clones are kept and a portion is missing. The repertoire holds millions of clones, approximately 95% seen once, with 0.1% to 0.15% in the top ten. A single count supports this clone. The antigen remains undetermined. This sequence originates from a man aged 18 to 35 in good health. The chain couples TRBV9 to TRBJ1-3, with D uncertain. Sequencing was performed on naive CD4+ T cells sorted from blood. Subset of the sample: CD45RA+ positively selected. DNA for the CDR3: TGTGCCAGCAGCGTAGAGGTGGGCTCTGGAAACACCATATATTTT. Residues: CASSVEVGSGNTIYF.